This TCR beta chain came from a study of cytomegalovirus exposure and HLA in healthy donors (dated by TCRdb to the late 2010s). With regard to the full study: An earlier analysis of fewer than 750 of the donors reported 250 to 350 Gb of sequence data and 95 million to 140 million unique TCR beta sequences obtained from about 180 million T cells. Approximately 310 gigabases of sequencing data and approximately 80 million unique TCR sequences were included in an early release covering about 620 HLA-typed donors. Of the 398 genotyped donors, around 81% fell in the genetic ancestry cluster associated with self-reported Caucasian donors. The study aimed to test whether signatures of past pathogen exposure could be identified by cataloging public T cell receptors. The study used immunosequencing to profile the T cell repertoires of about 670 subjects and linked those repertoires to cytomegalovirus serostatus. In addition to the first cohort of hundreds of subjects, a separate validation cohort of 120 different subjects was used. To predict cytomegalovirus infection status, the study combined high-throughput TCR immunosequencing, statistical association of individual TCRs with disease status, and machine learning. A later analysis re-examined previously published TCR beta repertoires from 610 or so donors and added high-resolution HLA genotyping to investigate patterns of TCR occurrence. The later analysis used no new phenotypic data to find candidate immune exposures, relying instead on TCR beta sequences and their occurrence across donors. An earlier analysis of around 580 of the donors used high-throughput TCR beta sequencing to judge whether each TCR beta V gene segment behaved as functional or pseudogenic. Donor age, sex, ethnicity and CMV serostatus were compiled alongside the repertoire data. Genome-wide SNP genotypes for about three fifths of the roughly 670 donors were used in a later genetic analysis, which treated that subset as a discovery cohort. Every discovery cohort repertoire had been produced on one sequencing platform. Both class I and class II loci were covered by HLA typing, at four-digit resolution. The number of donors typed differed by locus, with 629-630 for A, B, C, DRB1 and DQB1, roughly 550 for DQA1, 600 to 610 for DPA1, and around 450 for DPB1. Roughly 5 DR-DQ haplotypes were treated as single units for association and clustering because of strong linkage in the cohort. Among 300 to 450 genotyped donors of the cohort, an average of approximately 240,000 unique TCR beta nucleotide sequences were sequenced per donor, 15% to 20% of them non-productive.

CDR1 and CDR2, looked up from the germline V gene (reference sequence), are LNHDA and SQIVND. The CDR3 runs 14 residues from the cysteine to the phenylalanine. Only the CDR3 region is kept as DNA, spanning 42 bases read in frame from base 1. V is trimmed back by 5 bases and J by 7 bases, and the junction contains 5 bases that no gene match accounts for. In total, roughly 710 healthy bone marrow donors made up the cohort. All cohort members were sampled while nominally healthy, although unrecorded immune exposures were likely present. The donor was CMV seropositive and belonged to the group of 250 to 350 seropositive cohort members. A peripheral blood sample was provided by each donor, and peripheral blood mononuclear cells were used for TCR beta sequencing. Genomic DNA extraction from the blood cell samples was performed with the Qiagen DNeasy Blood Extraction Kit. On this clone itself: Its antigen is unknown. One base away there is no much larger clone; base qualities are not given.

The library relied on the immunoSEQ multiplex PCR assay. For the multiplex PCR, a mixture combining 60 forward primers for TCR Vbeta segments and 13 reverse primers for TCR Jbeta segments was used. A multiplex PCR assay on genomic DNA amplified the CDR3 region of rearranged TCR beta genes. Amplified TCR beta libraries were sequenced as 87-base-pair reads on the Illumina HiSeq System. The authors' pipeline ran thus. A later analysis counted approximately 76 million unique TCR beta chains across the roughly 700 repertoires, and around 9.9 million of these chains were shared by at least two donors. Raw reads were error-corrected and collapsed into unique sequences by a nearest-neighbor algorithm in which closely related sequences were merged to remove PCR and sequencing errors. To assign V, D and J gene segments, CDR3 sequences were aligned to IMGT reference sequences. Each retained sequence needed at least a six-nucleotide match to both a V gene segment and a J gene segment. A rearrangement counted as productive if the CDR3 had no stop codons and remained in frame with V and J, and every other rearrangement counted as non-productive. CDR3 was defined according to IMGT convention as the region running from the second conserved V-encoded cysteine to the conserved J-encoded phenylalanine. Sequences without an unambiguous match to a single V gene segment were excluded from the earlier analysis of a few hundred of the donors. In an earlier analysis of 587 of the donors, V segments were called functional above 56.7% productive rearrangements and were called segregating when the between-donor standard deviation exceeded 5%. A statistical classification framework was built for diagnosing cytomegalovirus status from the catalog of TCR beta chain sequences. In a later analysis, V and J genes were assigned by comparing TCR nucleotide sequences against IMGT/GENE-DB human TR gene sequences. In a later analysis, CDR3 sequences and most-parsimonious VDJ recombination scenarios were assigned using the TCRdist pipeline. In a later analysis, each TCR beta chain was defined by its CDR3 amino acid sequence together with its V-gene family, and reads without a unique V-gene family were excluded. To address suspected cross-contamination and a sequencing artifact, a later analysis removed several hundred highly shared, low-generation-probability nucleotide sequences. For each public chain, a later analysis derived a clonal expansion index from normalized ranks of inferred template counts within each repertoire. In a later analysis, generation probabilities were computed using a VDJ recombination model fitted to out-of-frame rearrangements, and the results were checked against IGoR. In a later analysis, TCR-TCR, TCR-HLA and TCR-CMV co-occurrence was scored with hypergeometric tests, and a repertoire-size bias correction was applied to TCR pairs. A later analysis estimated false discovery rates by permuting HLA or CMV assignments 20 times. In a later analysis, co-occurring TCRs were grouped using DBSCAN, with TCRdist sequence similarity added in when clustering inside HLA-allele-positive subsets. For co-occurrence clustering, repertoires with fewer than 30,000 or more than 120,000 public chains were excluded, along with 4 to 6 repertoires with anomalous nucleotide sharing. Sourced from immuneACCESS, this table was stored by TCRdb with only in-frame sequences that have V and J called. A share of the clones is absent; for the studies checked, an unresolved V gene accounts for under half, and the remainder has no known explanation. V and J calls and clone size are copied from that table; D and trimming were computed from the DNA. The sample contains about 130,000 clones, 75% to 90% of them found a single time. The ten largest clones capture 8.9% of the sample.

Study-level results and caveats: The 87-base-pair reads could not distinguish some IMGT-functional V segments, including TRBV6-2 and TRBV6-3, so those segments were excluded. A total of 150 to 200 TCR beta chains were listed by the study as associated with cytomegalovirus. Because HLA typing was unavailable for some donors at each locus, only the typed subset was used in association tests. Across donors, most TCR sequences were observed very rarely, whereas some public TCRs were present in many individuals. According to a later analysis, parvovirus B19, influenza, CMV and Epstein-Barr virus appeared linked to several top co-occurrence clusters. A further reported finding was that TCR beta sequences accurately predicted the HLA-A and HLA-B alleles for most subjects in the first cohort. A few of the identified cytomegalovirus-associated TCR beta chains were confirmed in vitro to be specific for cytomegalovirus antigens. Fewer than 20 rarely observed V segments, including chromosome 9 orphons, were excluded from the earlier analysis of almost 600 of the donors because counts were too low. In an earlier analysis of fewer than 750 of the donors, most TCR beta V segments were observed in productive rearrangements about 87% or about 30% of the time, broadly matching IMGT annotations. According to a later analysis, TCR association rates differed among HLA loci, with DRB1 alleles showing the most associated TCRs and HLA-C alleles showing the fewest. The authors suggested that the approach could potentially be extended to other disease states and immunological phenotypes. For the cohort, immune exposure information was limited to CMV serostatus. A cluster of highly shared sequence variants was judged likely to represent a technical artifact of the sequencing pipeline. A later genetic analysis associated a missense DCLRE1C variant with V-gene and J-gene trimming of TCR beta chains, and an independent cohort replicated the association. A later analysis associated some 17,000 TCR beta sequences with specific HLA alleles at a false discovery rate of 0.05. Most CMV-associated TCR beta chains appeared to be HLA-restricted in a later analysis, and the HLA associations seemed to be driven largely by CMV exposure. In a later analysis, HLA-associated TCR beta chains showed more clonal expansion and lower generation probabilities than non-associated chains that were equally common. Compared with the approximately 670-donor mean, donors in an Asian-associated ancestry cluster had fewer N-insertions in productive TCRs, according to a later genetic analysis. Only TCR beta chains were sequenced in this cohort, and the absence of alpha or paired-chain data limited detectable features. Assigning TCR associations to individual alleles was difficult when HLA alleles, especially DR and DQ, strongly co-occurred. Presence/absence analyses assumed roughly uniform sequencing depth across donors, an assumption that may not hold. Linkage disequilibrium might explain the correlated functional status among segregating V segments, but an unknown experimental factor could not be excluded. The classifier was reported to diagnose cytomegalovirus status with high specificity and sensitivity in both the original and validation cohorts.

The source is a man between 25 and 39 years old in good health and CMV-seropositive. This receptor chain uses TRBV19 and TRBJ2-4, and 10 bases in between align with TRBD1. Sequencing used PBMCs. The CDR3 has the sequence CASSVPGQGNIQYF. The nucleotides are TGTGCCAGTAGTGTCCCGGGACAGGGGAACATTCAGTACTTC.